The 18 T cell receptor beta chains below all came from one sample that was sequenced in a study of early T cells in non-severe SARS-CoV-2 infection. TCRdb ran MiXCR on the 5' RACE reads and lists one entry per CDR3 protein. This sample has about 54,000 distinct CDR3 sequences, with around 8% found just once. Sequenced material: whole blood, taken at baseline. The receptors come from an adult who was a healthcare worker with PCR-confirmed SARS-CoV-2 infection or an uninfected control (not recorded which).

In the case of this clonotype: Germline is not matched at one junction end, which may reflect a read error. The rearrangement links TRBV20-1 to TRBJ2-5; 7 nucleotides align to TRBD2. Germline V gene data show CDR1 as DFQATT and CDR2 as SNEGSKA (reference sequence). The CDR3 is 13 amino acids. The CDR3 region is CSGGGAAQETQHF. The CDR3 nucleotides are TGCAGTGGGGGGGGAGCGGCCCAAGAGACCCAGCACTTC.

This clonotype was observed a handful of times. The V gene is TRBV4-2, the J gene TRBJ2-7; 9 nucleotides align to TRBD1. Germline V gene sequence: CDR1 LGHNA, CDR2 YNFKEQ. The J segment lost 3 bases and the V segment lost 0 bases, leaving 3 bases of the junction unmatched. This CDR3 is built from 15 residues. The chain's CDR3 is CASSQERGQGYEQYF. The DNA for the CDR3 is TGTGCCAGCAGCCAAGAACGGGGACAGGGCTACGAGCAGTACTTC.

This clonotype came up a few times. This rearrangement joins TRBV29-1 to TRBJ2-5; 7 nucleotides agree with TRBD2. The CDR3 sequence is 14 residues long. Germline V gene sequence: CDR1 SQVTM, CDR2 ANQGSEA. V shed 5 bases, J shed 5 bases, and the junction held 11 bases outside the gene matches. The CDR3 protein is CSVRPPAGYETQYF. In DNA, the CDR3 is TGCAGCGTTCGTCCTCCAGCGGGATATGAGACCCAGTACTTC.

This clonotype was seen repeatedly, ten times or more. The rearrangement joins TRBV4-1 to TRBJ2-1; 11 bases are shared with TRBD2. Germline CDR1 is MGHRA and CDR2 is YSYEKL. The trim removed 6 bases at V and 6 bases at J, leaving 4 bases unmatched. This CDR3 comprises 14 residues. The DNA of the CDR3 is TGCGCCAGCAGGACGACTAGCGGGATCAATGAGCAGTTCTTC. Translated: CASRTTSGINEQFF.

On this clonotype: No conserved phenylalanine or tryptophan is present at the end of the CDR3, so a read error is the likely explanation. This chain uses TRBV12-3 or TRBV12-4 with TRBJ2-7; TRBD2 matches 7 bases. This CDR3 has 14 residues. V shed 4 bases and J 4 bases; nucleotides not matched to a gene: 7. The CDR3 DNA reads TGTGCCAGCAGTTCAGGACTAGAGGCGTACGAGCAGTACTCC. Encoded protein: CASSSGLEAYEQYS.

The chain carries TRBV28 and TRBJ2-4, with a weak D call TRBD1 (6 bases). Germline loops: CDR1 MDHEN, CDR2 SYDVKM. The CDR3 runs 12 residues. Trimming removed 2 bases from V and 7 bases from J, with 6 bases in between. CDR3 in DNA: TGTGCCAGCAGTTTACAGGGGAACATTCAGTACTTC. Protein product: CASSLQGNIQYF.

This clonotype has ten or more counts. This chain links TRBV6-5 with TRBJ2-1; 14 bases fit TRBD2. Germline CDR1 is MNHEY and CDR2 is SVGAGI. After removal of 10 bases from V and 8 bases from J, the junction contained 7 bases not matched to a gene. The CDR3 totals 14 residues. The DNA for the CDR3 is TGTGCCACCCGAGGGACTAGCGGGAGCTATGAGCAGTTCTTC. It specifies CATRGTSGSYEQFF.

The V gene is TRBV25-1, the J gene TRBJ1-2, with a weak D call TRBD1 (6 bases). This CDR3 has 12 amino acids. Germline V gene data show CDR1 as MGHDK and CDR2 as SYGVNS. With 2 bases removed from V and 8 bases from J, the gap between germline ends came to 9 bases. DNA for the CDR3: TGTGCCAGCAGTGAAGGGGGGCGAGGCTACACCTTC. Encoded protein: CASSEGGRGYTF.

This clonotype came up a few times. The CDR3 nucleotides are TGTGCCAGCAGCTTGGTAAAAGGTGGCACAGATACGCAGTATTTT. This sequence encodes CASSLVKGGTDTQYF. V and J are TRBV5-4 and TRBJ2-3; the D is unclear. V was trimmed by 0 bases and J by 1 base, leaving 9 bases between them. From germline, CDR1 is SGHNT and CDR2 YYREEE (reference sequence). The CDR3 contains 15 residues.

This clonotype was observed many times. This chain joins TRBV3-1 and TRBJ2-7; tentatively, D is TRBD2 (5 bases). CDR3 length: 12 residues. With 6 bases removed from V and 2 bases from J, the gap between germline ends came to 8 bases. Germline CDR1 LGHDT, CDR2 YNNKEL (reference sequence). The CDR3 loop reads CASSPGAYEQYF. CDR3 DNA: TGTGCCAGCAGTCCCGGGGCCTACGAGCAGTACTTC.

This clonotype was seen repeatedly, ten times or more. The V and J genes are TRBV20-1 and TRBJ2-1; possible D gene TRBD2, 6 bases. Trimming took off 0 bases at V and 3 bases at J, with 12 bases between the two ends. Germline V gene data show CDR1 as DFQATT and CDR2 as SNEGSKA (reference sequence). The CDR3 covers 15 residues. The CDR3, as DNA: TGCAGTGCTAGAGAAGCGGGCCACGACTACAATGAGCAGTTCTTC. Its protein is CSAREAGHDYNEQFF.

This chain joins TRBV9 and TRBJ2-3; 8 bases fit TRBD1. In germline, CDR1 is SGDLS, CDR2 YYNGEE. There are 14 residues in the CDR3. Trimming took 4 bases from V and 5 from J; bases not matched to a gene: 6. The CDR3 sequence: CASSSWTGQDTQYF. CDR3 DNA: TGTGCCAGCAGCTCTTGGACAGGGCAAGATACGCAGTATTTT.

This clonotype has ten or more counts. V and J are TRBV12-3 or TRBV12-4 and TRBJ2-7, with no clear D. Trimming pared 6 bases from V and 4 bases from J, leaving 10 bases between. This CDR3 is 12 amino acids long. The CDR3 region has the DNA TGTGCCAGCAGCAATCCCCATTACGAGCAGTACTTC. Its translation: CASSNPHYEQYF.

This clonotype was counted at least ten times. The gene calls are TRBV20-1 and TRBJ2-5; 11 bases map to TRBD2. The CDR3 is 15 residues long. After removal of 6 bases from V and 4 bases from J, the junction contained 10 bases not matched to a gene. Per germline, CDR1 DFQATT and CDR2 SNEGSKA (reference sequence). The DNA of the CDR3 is TGCAGTGCGAACCTAGCGGGAGGTTTCGTAGAGACCCAGTACTTC. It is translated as CSANLAGGFVETQYF.

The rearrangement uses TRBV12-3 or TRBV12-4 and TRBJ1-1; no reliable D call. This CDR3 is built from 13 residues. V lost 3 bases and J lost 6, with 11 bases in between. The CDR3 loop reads CASSLRLGAEAFF. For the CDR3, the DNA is TGTGCCAGCAGTTTGAGACTCGGGGCTGAAGCTTTCTTT.

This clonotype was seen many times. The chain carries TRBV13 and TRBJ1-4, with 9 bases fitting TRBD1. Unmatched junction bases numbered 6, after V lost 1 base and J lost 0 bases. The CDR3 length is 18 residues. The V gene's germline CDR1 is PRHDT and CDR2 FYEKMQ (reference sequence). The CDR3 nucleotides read TGTGCCAGCAGCTTAGAGGGACAGGGACCCGCAACTAATGAAAAACTGTTTTTT. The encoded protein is CASSLEGQGPATNEKLFF.

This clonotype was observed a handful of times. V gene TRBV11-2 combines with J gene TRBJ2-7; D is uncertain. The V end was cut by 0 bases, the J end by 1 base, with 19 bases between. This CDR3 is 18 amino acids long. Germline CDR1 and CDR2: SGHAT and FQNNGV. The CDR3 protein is CASSLDELLTSFSYEQYF. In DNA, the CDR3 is TGTGCCAGCAGCTTAGATGAATTACTCACGAGCTTTTCCTACGAGCAGTACTTC.

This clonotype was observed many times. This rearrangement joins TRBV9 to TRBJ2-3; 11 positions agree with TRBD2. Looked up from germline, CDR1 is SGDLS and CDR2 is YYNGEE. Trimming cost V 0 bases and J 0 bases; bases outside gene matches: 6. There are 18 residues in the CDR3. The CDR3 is CASSVEGTSGFSTDTQYF. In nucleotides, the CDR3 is TGTGCCAGCAGCGTAGAAGGGACTAGCGGTTTTAGCACAGATACGCAGTATTTT.